Listed here are 18 T cell receptor beta chains from one sample, sequenced in a study of tissue T cells after allogeneic stem cell transplantation. Assay used: immunoSEQ multiplex PCR; TCRdb lists only in-frame clones, some missing. The data hold roughly 2,400 clones, with roughly two thirds observed a single time. Sequencing was done on a sample of gut tissue. The source of these receptors is a female BALB/c mouse in good health. As its MHC haplotype, the strain has H2-d.

A note on this clone: Each gene name is a mouse one. This chain's CDR3 is CASSDRQGNYAEQFF. The CDR3 DNA, read in part, is TGTGCCAGCAGTGATCGTCAGGGTAACTATGCTGAGCAGTTC. The chain employs TRBV13-3 and TRBJ2-1; possible D gene TRBD1, 5 bases. The read terminates 1 residue ahead of where the CDR3 ends, so the germline J gene completes it. Germline loops: CDR1 NNHDY, CDR2 SYVADS. The CDR3 totals 15 residues. V shed 1 base and J shed 0 bases, with 8 bases lying between them.

About this clone itself: Mouse gene names and germline throughout. From the germline J gene comes the end of the CDR3, since the read stops 1 residue before it. The chain uses TRBV13-2 and TRBJ2-7; 11 nucleotides line up with TRBD2. This CDR3 has 13 amino acids. Trimming cost V 6 bases and J 3 bases; bases outside gene matches: 2. Germline V gives CDR1 NNHNN, CDR2 SYGAGS (reference sequence). Incomplete CDR3 DNA: TGTGCCAGCGCCGACTGGGGGGGCTATGAACAGTAC. This encodes CASADWGGYEQY. The full CDR3 sequence reads CASADWGGYEQYF.

About this clone itself: Mouse germline and gene names are used. The read gets to within 1 residue of the CDR3 end, and the germline J gene fills in the rest. The chain uses TRBV13-1 and TRBJ1-1, with TRBD1 matching over 7 bases. Germline CDR1 reads NSHNY; CDR2 reads SYGAGN. The CDR3 spans 14 residues. Germline trimming cut 0 bases from V and 1 base from J; bases unmatched to any gene: 0. The DNA read from the CDR3 is TGTGCCAGCAGTGATGGGGACAGAAACACAGAAGTCTTC. It encodes CASSDGDRNTEVF. The full CDR3 reads CASSDGDRNTEVFF.

To note about this clone: Gene labels here are mouse ones. The CDR3 is cut off 1 residue early in the read; its end comes from the germline J gene. J is TRBJ1-4 and V is TRBV20; D not resolved. The CDR3 covers 14 residues. Between the trimmed V and J ends, which lost 0 bases and 4 bases, there was a span of 9 bases. Germline values: CDR1 GFQATS, CDR2 STVNSAI. Here the CDR3 reads CGARDRGNNERLFF. CDR3 DNA (partial): TGTGGTGCTAGGGATCGGGGAAACAACGAAAGATTATTT.

The sample holds one count of this clone. All gene names here are mouse names. The CDR3 extends 1 residue past the end of the read, so its final part is completed from the germline J gene. This chain uses TRBV4 with TRBJ2-4; 7 bases align to TRBD1. The CDR3 runs 13 residues. Germline CDR1 is LGHDT and CDR2 is YNNKQL (reference sequence). J lost 2 bases, V lost 5 bases, and 1 base had no gene match. Partial CDR3 DNA: TGTGCCAGCAGCACAGGGGCTCAAAACACCTTGTAC. This codes for CASSTGAQNTLY. In full, the CDR3 reads CASSTGAQNTLYF.

Points on this clone: The germline and genes are mouse ones. The CDR3 end is not reached by the read, which stops 1 residue before it; the germline J gene fills it in. The chain carries TRBV5 and TRBJ2-3; TRBD2 is a possible D gene (6 bases). This CDR3 comprises 15 residues. The germline V and J ends were trimmed by 0 bases and 1 base, with 8 bases remaining between them. Germline CDR1 reads LGHNA; CDR2 reads YNLKQL (reference sequence). The CDR3 loop is CASSQEPGGAETLYF. CDR3 DNA, as far as it was read: TGTGCCAGCAGCCAAGAACCTGGGGGTGCAGAAACGCTGTAT.

A word on this clone: These gene names are mouse names. Read data end 1 residue before the CDR3 end; the end is taken from the germline J gene. This rearrangement joins TRBV13-2 to TRBJ1-2; 9 positions match TRBD1. Germline V lookup: CDR1 NNHNN, CDR2 SYGAGS (reference sequence). The junction had 3 bases not matched to a gene; V was cut back by 0 bases and J by 3 bases. This CDR3 has 15 amino acids. The CDR3 reads CASGDAGTGYSDYTF. CDR3 bases read: TGTGCCAGCGGTGATGCAGGGACAGGGTACTCCGACTACACC.

On this clone itself: Gene labels here are mouse ones. Read sequence stops 1 residue before the CDR3 end, and the germline J gene provides the missing end. The V and J genes are TRBV5 and TRBJ1-4; maybe TRBD1 (6 bases). With 2 bases removed from V and 6 bases from J, the gap between germline ends came to 13 bases. CDR1 LGHNA and CDR2 YNLKQL come from the germline V gene (reference sequence). This CDR3 has 15 residues. CDR3 amino acids: CASSQRGGVDERLFF. The sequenced part of the CDR3 DNA is TGTGCCAGCAGCCAAAGGGGGGGGGTTGACGAAAGATTATTT.

As concerns this clone: Gene names denote mouse genes. The CDR3 end falls 1 residue outside the read, so it is completed with the germline J gene. The chain couples TRBV13-2 to TRBJ1-3; 7 bases are a match to TRBD1. The CDR3 sequence is 15 residues long. Germline-derived CDR1 and CDR2 are NNHNN and SYGAGS (reference sequence). The junction had 3 bases not matched to a gene; V was cut back by 1 base and J by 2 bases. The CDR3 region is CASGDPQGTGNTLYF. Incomplete CDR3 DNA: TGTGCCAGCGGTGATCCACAGGGGACTGGAAATACGCTCTAT.

As regards this clone: The gene names given are mouse names. The read terminates 1 residue before the CDR3 end, so the remaining end is supplied by the germline J gene. This sequence joins TRBV1 and TRBJ2-7; tentatively, D is TRBD2 (6 bases). Germline CDR1 is NSQYPW and CDR2 is LRSPGD (reference sequence). The CDR3 spans 14 residues. The V end lost 0 bases, the J end lost 3 bases, and 9 bases lay between the germline ends. CDR3 DNA, as far as it was read: TGCACCTGCAGTGCAGACCAGACTGGCTATGAACAGTAC. This codes for CTCSADQTGYEQY. The CDR3, in full, reads CTCSADQTGYEQYF. The full variable domain, its missing parts supplied by reference TRBV1 and TRBJ2-7, is VTLLEQNPRWRLVPRGQAVNLRCILKNSQYPWMSWYQQDLQKQLQWLFTLRSPGDKEVKSLPGADYLATRVTDTELRLQVANMSQGRTLYCTCSADQTGYEQYFGPGTRLTVL.

Details on this clone: Gene names and germline match the mouse. The DNA ends 1 residue before the CDR3 does, and the rest of the CDR3 is filled in from the germline J gene. This rearrangement joins TRBV13-1 to TRBJ2-7; TRBD1 is a possible D gene (6 bases). The V end was cut by 2 bases, the J end by 0 bases, with 6 bases between. CDR1 and CDR2 from the germline V gene are NSHNY and SYGAGN. The CDR3 length is 13 residues. The sequenced CDR3 bases are TGTGCCAGCAGTGACAGGGGCTCCTATGAACAGTAC. Protein product: CASSDRGSYEQY. The CDR3 reads in full as CASSDRGSYEQYF.

Comments on this clone: Gene labels here are mouse ones. The read is 1 residue too short to cover the CDR3 end, so that end is filled in from the germline J gene. The chain is built from TRBV13-2 and TRBJ2-4; possible D gene TRBD2, 5 bases. Germline V gives CDR1 NNHNN, CDR2 SYGAGS (reference sequence). V was cut by 0 bases and J by 6 bases, with 5 bases left in between. The CDR3 is 12 residues long. This CDR3 reads CASGDVGNTLYF. The covered CDR3 bases are TGTGCCAGCGGTGATGTGGGGAACACCTTGTAC.

As regards this clone: The listed genes are named as in mouse. The CDR3 goes on 1 residue after the read ends, and that part is filled in from the germline J gene. The rearrangement joins TRBV13-1 to TRBJ1-1; D gene uncertain. Trimming removed 2 bases at V and 3 bases at J, with 8 bases between. There are 13 residues in the CDR3. Germline V gene lookup returns CDR1 NSHNY and CDR2 SYGAGN. The sequenced CDR3 bases are TGTGCCAGCAGTGAGTGGGAAGACACAGAAGTCTTC. Encoded protein: CASSEWEDTEVF. The whole CDR3 protein reads CASSEWEDTEVFF.

As for this clone: The germline and genes are mouse ones. The sequenced fragment ends 1 residue before the CDR3 boundary, so the rest is inferred from the germline J gene. The V call is TRBV20, the J call TRBJ2-7; D is possibly TRBD2 (5 bases). This CDR3 region has 12 residues. The germline V gene encodes CDR1 GFQATS and CDR2 STVNSAI. The V end was cut by 2 bases, the J end by 4 bases, with 9 bases between. CDR3 loop: CGARLGNYEQYF. The CDR3 bases that were read are TGTGGTGCTAGGTTGGGGAATTATGAACAGTAC.

Details on this clone: Gene names are mouse gene names. With the read ending 1 residue before the CDR3 end, the germline J gene is used to fill in that end. The chain uses TRBV3 and TRBJ2-7; TRBD1 is a possible D gene (6 bases). V lost 1 base, J lost 9 bases, and 10 bases lay in between. This CDR3 has 12 residues. CDR1 and CDR2 (germline): SNHLY, FYNGKV (reference sequence). The CDR3 sequence is CASSLDREGQYF. The covered CDR3 bases are TGTGCCAGCAGCTTAGACAGGGAGGGACAGTAC.

On this clone itself: Genes and germline come from the mouse. The read terminates 1 residue ahead of where the CDR3 ends, so the germline J gene completes it. The chain employs TRBV1 and TRBJ2-7, with D perhaps matching TRBD1 (6 bases). Germline V CDR1 and CDR2: NSQYPW, LRSPGD (reference sequence). V gave up 3 bases and J gave up 0 bases, with 9 bases separating them. The CDR3 has 14 amino acids. The sequenced part of the CDR3 DNA is TGCACCTGCAGTGCGGGACAAAGCTCCTATGAACAGTAC. Protein product: CTCSAGQSSYEQY. The whole CDR3 protein is CTCSAGQSSYEQYF.

Worth noting for this clone: Gene names and germline refer to mouse. The DNA ends 1 residue before the CDR3 does, and the rest of the CDR3 is filled in from the germline J gene. The chain links TRBV13-3 to TRBJ2-5; 8 bases fit TRBD2. With 6 bases clipped from V and 2 bases from J, the junction kept 8 bases outside the gene matches. CDR1 is NNHDY and CDR2 is SYVADS in the germline V gene. CDR3 length: 15 amino acids. The CDR3 loop reads CASMDLGGLQDTQYF. The CDR3 DNA, read in part, is TGTGCCAGCATGGATCTGGGGGGCCTCCAAGACACCCAGTAC.

For this clone: Germline and genes here are mouse. From the germline J gene comes the end of the CDR3, since the read stops 1 residue before it. The chain combines TRBV20 with TRBJ2-4; TRBD2 matches at 8 bases. The germline V gene encodes CDR1 GFQATS and CDR2 STVNSAI. The CDR3 covers 15 residues. The junction had 2 bases not matched to a gene; V was cut back by 0 bases and J by 0 bases. CDR3 loop: CGARDWGASQNTLYF. Partial CDR3 DNA: TGTGGTGCTAGGGACTGGGGGGCTAGTCAAAACACCTTGTAC.